The clone carrying this TCR beta chain was counted once. The antigen is not known. This sample is drawn from a study of cytomegalovirus exposure and HLA in healthy donors. CDR3 length: 14 amino acids. CDR1 is MGHRA and CDR2 is YSYEKL in the germline V gene. V lost 4 bases and J 4 bases, leaving 13 bases between the germline ends. Amplification used 60 Vbeta primers and 13 Jbeta primers. Repertoires were generated with immunoSEQ multiplex PCR, while TCRdb's copy carries only in-frame clones and drops some. The data contain roughly 150,000 clones, roughly 80% of them singletons. Study-level results: Earlier findings revealed that most TCR beta V segments proved productive either about 87% or about 30% of the time. Later work associated fewer than 20,000 TCR beta sequences with HLA alleles at 0.05 false discovery rate. In vitro assays verified that three CMV-associated chains recognized CMV antigens specifically. Later analysis associated a missense DCLRE1C variant with TCR beta V- and J-gene trimming.

This clonotype was sampled from a male donor in good health and CMV-seronegative. V gene TRBV4-1 combines with J gene TRBJ1-2, with a weak D call TRBD1 (5 bases). Source material: PBMCs. This CDR3 reads CASSLGAQRYGYTF. CDR3 DNA sequence: TGCGCCAGCAGCCTAGGGGCCCAACGCTATGGCTACACCTTC.